One and the same sample provided the 8 T cell receptor beta chains below, sequenced in a study of T cell clonality in common variable immunodeficiency. Data came from immunoSEQ multiplex PCR; TCRdb stores just in-frame clones and leaves some out. Altogether tens of thousands of clones were found in the sample, and no singletons occur. The specimen was peripheral blood mononuclear cells. These receptors were obtained from a person aged 18 to 70 in good health.

This clone came up many times. The read ends 3 residues before the CDR3 terminus; that terminus is restored from the germline J gene. The V call is TRBV20-1, the J call TRBJ2-7; 9 positions agree with TRBD1. Germline V lookup: CDR1 DFQATT, CDR2 SNEGSKA (reference sequence). This CDR3 spans 14 amino acids. The J segment lost 5 bases and the V segment lost 0 bases, leaving 5 bases of the junction unmatched. The chain's CDR3 is CSAREGTGSNEQYF. The covered CDR3 bases are TGCAGTGCTAGAGAAGGGACAGGGTCAAACGAG.

This clone was counted many times. The read ends 3 residues shy of where the CDR3 ends; the end is completed using the germline J gene. The chain has TRBV7-2 and TRBJ2-5; TRBD2 aligns across 7 bases. Trimming cost V 5 bases and J 3 bases; bases outside gene matches: 6. The CDR3 has 14 residues. Germline V gene data show CDR1 as SGHTA and CDR2 as FQGNSA. The CDR3 reads CASSRVLAKETQYF. The covered CDR3 bases are TGTGCCAGCAGCCGGGTACTAGCGAAAGAGACC. The whole variable domain, remainder taken from reference TRBV7-2 and TRBJ2-5, is GAGVSQSPSNKVTEKGKDVELRCDPISGHTALYWYRQSLGQGLEFLIYFQGNSAPDKSGLPSDRFSAERTGGSVSTLTIQRTQQEDSAVYLCASSRVLAKETQYFGPGTRLLVL.

Remarks on this clone: The sequenced fragment ends 3 residues before the CDR3 boundary, so the rest is inferred from the germline J gene. The chain links TRBV5-5 to TRBJ2-5; D is possibly TRBD1 or TRBD2 (5 bases each). Trimming shortened V by 0 bases and J by 4 bases, and 13 bases separated the two germline ends. The germline V gene has CDR1 SGHKS and CDR2 YYEKEE (reference sequence). The CDR3 runs 15 residues. CDR3 loop: CASSLVTAGGETQYF. CDR3 DNA, as far as it was read: TGTGCCAGCAGCTTGGTGACAGCAGGAGGAGAGACC.

The table lists this clone with many counts. The CDR3 spells CAWSVGLLTVSYNEQFF. The sequenced part of the CDR3 DNA is TGTGCCTGGAGTGTGGGACTACTCACAGTCTCCTACAATGAG. The rearrangement joins TRBV30 to TRBJ2-1; TRBD2 agrees at 7 bases. The CDR3 is cut off 3 residues early in the read; its end comes from the germline J gene. Per germline, CDR1 GTSNPN and CDR2 SVGIG (reference sequence). The CDR3 runs 17 residues. With 0 bases clipped from V and 0 bases from J, the junction kept 8 bases outside the gene matches.

Many counts were recorded for this clone. The CDR3 loop is CASSAGRGRMNEKLFF. CDR3 DNA (partial): TGTGCCAGCAGTGCCGGGAGGGGGCGTATGAATGAAAAA. The chain is built from TRBV9 and TRBJ1-4, with 7 bases identical to TRBD1. Coverage ceases 3 residues before the CDR3 finishes, and the germline J gene fills in the end. With 5 bases clipped from V and 5 bases from J, the junction kept 12 bases outside the gene matches. This CDR3 comprises 16 residues. Germline V lookup: CDR1 SGDLS, CDR2 YYNGEE.

This clone has at least ten counts. The read finishes 3 residues shy of the CDR3 end, and the germline J gene is used to complete it. The chain employs TRBV2 and TRBJ2-2; possible D gene TRBD1, 5 bases. V lost 6 bases and J lost 7, with 15 bases in between. The CDR3 loop spans 14 amino acids. Germline-derived CDR1 and CDR2 are SNHLY and FYNNEI. The DNA read from the CDR3 is TGTGCCAGCAGGGAGACAGACGGAAACGGGGAG. This sequence encodes CASRETDGNGE. The full CDR3 protein is CASRETDGNGELFF. The full variable domain, its missing parts supplied by reference TRBV2 and TRBJ2-2, is EPEVTQTPSHQVTQMGQEVILRCVPISNHLYFYWYRQILGQKVEFLVSFYNNEISEKSEIFDDQFSVERPDGSNFTLKIRSTKLEDSAMYFCASRETDGNGELFFGEGSRLTVL.

This clone was counted many times. From the germline J gene comes the end of the CDR3, since the read stops 3 residues before it. The chain carries TRBV29-1 and TRBJ2-2; 11 bases line up with TRBD1. The trim removed 5 bases at V and 0 bases at J, leaving 5 bases unmatched. The CDR3 loop spans 16 amino acids. Germline CDR1 SQVTM, CDR2 ANQGSEA. CDR3 sequence: CSVQDRGLTNTGELFF. The CDR3 DNA, read in part, is TGCAGCGTTCAGGACAGGGGGCTTACGAACACCGGGGAG.

The table lists this clone with a few counts. The read is 3 residues too short to cover the CDR3 end, so that end is filled in from the germline J gene. The chain carries TRBV6-2 or TRBV6-3 and TRBJ2-1; 13 bases align to TRBD2. CDR1 and CDR2 (germline): MNHEY, SVGEGT. The length of the CDR3 is 17 residues. V gave up 5 bases and J gave up 6 bases; unmatched junction bases: 10. CDR3 in amino acids: CASSQSGLAGLGNEQFF. CDR3 bases read: TGTGCCAGCAGTCAATCGGGACTAGCGGGGTTGGGCAATGAG.